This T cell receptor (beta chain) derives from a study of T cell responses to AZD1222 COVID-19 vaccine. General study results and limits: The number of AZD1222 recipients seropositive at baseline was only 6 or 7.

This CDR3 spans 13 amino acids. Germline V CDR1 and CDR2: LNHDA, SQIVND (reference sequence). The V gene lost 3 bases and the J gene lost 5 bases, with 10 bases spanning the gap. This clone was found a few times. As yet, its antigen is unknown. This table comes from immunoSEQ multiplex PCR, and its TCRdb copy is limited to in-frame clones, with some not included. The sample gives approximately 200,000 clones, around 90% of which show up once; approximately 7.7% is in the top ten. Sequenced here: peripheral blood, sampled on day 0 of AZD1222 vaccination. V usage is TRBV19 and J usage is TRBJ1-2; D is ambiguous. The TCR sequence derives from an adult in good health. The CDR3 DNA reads TGTGCCAGTAGTATCGGTCAGGTTTATGGCTACACCTTC. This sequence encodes CASSIGQVYGYTF.